This T cell receptor beta chain is from a study of shared clonotypes between healthy human individuals. Study results and caveats: The authors sampled blood alone, and tissue repertoires likely differ.

About this clone: Its antigen is not identified.

Replicate PCRs run on sorted subsets employed approximately 0.2 ug DNA, approximately 30,000 T cell genomes. Sequencing used immunoSEQ multiplex PCR; TCRdb keeps in-frame clones, though not all of them. The table has some 2,100,000 clones, approximately 95% seen once; the top ten hold roughly 0.13%. This TCR was recovered from a man between 18 and 35 years old in good health. Sequenced: naive CD4+ T cells sorted from blood. Subset defined: CD45RA+ positively selected.

The CDR3 DNA reads as TGTGCCAGCACCCTCGGGGTAACCTCCTACGAGCAGTACTTC. It is translated as CASTLGVTSYEQYF. V and J are TRBV6-6 and TRBJ2-7; perhaps TRBD2 as D (5 bases). Germline loops: CDR1 MNHNY, CDR2 SVGAGI (reference sequence). The CDR3 contains 14 residues. The germline V and J ends were trimmed by 7 bases and 0 bases, with 13 bases remaining between them.